These 32 T cell receptor beta chains were sequenced from one sample in a study of blood T cell repertoires in COVID-19. Here immunoSEQ multiplex PCR was the method, and the copy in TCRdb shows in-frame clones only, minus some. The table has 450,000 to 600,000 clones, around 87% seen once; the top ten hold 0.7%. The sample taken for sequencing was PBMCs or T cells enriched from blood (not recorded which). These receptors were taken from a woman aged 18-30 years who had recovered from COVID-19.

The chain has TRBV12-3 or TRBV12-4 and TRBJ1-1, with TRBD1 matching over 8 bases. The CDR3 totals 12 residues. The J segment lost 10 bases and the V segment lost 6 bases, leaving 7 bases of the junction unmatched. The DNA of the CDR3 is TGTGCCAGCAGGCGACAGGGGACGGGAGCTTTCTTT. It is translated as CASRRQGTGAFF.

The gene calls are TRBV6-5 and TRBJ2-7, with D perhaps TRBD1 (5 bases). The V gene's germline CDR1 is MNHEY and CDR2 SVGAGI. The CDR3 sequence is 12 residues long. The V and J ends lost 2 bases and 5 bases respectively, with 7 bases between them. CDR3 DNA: TGTGCCAGCAGTTACAAGGGGAACGAGCAGTACTTC. Encoded protein: CASSYKGNEQYF.

The chain links TRBV5-1 to TRBJ1-2; 8 nucleotides match TRBD1. V was clipped by 6 bases and J by 6 bases; unmatched bases: 13. In germline, CDR1 is SGHRS, CDR2 YFSETQ. This CDR3 has 15 residues. CDR3 in amino acids: CASTPIGQGGDGYTF. The DNA of the CDR3 is TGCGCCAGCACCCCTATCGGACAGGGCGGGGATGGCTACACCTTC.

The CDR3 DNA reads as TGTGCCAGCAGTTTATCCCCCACTCCCGAAGCTTTCTTT. Amino acids: CASSLSPTPEAFF. The rearrangement links TRBV12-3 or TRBV12-4 to TRBJ1-1; D is uncertain. The CDR3 is made up of 13 amino acids. Trimming took 2 bases from V and 8 from J, leaving 12 bases between them.

This clone has more than one count but fewer than ten. In DNA, the CDR3 is TGTGCCAGCAGCTTCGTGGGACAGCAGAACACTGAAGCTTTCTTT. This codes for CASSFVGQQNTEAFF. The V gene is TRBV5-6, the J gene TRBJ1-1, with 7 bases aligning to TRBD1. V lost 2 bases and J lost 1; bases outside the gene matches: 5. Looked up from germline, CDR1 is SGHDT and CDR2 is YYEEEE. This CDR3 comprises 15 residues.

The genes are TRBV12-3 or TRBV12-4 and TRBJ1-4; weak D call: TRBD1 (5 bases). The CDR3 covers 11 residues. Trimming left V 5 bases short and J 8 bases short, with 6 bases between. CDR3 in DNA: TGTGCCAGCAGTCGGACAGAAAAACTGTTTTTT. As protein: CASSRTEKLFF.

CDR3 DNA sequence: TGTGCCAGCAGCACTAGACAGGGTTTTGACGAGCAGTACTTC. Its translation is CASSTRQGFDEQYF. The gene calls are TRBV13 and TRBJ2-7; 7 nucleotides match TRBD1. The CDR3 runs to 14 residues. CDR1 PRHDT and CDR2 FYEKMQ come from the germline V gene (reference sequence). V trimming: 5 bases; J trimming: 5 bases; junction bases outside the gene matches: 9.

This clone was seen only once. The V gene is TRBV7-2, the J gene TRBJ1-4; TRBD1 aligns across 10 bases. Unmatched junction bases numbered 6, after V lost 3 bases and J lost 11 bases. This CDR3 has 14 amino acids. Germline assignment: CDR1 SGHTA and CDR2 FQGNSA. This chain's CDR3 is CASSFDRGLRKLFF. In DNA, the CDR3 is TGTGCCAGCAGCTTCGACAGGGGGCTGAGGAAACTGTTTTTT.

The rearrangement joins TRBV18 to TRBJ2-7; TRBD2 agrees at 8 bases. Per the germline V gene, CDR1 is KGHSH and CDR2 is LQKENI. The CDR3 has 15 residues. V lost 3 bases and J lost 0; bases outside the gene matches: 4. The chain's CDR3 is CASSPAGGSSYEQYF. Here the CDR3 DNA reads TGTGCCAGCTCACCCGCGGGGGGCAGCTCCTACGAGCAGTACTTC.

This clone was seen a handful of times. The chain links TRBV7-9 to TRBJ2-5; 9 positions agree with TRBD2. This CDR3 is built from 15 residues. The J segment lost 2 bases and the V segment lost 1 base, leaving 2 bases of the junction unmatched. Germline CDR1 is SEHNR and CDR2 is FQNEAQ (reference sequence). The CDR3 is CASSLGLAEQETQYF. Written as DNA, the CDR3 is TGTGCCAGCAGCTTAGGACTAGCGGAGCAAGAGACCCAGTACTTC.

This clone was seen once. V and J are TRBV18 and TRBJ1-1; D is uncertain. Germline V gene data show CDR1 as KGHSH and CDR2 as LQKENI. V was clipped by 6 bases and J by 7 bases, with 15 bases between them. CDR3 size: 13 residues. CDR3 sequence: CASSLQEAGEAFF. In DNA, the CDR3 is TGTGCCAGCTCCCTCCAGGAAGCAGGTGAAGCTTTCTTT.

There are a few counts of this clone. The chain couples TRBV19 to TRBJ1-1, with D uncertain. This CDR3 is 11 amino acids long. V was clipped by 10 bases and J by 5 bases, with 11 bases between them. The germline gives CDR1 LNHDA, CDR2 SQIVND (reference sequence). CDR3 in DNA: TGTGCCACCGGTGGGAGGACTGAAGCTTTCTTT. Translating gives CATGGRTEAFF. The full variable domain, in which reference TRBV19 and TRBJ1-1 provide the parts outside the CDR3, is DGGITQSPKYLFRKEGQNVTLSCEQNLNHDAMYWYRQDPGQGLRLIYYSQIVNDFQKGDIAEGYSVSREKKESFPLTVTSAQKNPTAFYLCATGGRTEAFFGQGTRLTVV.

This rearrangement joins TRBV2 to TRBJ1-2; 8 positions agree with TRBD1. Per the germline V gene, CDR1 is SNHLY and CDR2 is FYNNEI. Trimming removed 6 bases from V and 1 base from J; junction bases left unmatched: 4. This CDR3 has 14 amino acids. The CDR3 protein is CASSLGQGNYGYTF. CDR3 sequence (DNA): TGTGCCAGCAGCCTCGGACAGGGTAACTATGGCTACACCTTC.

This chain connects TRBV30 to TRBJ1-2; TRBD1 might be the D (6 bases). V lost 2 bases and J 5 bases, leaving 15 bases between the germline ends. The CDR3 runs 14 residues. The germline gives CDR1 GTSNPN, CDR2 SVGIG (reference sequence). The DNA of the CDR3 is TGTGCCTGGAGTCTACAGGGTGTAAGTTATGGCTACACCTTC. This gives the protein CAWSLQGVSYGYTF. The variable domain in full, with the rest retrieved from reference TRBV30 and TRBJ1-2, is SQTIHQWPATLVQPVGSPLSLECTVEGTSNPNLYWYRQAAGRGLQLLFYSVGIGQISSEVPQNLSASRPQDRQFILSSKKLLLSDSGFYLCAWSLQGVSYGYTFGSGTRLTVV.

Comments on this clone: Other DNA sequences within the sample encode an identical CDR3. V gene TRBV2 combines with J gene TRBJ1-1; D remains unclear. The ends were cut back, 2 bases at V and 5 bases at J, with 9 bases in the middle. From germline, CDR1 is SNHLY and CDR2 FYNNEI. The CDR3 spans 13 residues. The CDR3 sequence: CASSENSGTEAFF. For the CDR3, the DNA is TGTGCCAGCAGTGAAAACAGTGGGACTGAAGCTTTCTTT. Filled out from reference TRBV2 and TRBJ1-1, the complete variable domain reads EPEVTQTPSHQVTQMGQEVILRCVPISNHLYFYWYRQILGQKVEFLVSFYNNEISEKSEIFDDQFSVERPDGSNFTLKIRSTKLEDSAMYFCASSENSGTEAFFGQGTRLTVV.

The rearrangement uses TRBV6-5 and TRBJ1-1, with 8 bases matching TRBD1. Per germline, CDR1 MNHEY and CDR2 SVGAGI. CDR3 size: 14 residues. J was trimmed by 10 bases and V by 10 bases; bases with no gene match: 17. The CDR3: CAITPLQGVLGAFF. CDR3 nucleotide sequence: TGTGCCATCACGCCCCTACAGGGGGTCCTCGGAGCTTTCTTT.

The DNA for the CDR3 is TGTGCCAGCAGCTTAGGACTGCGTCCATTCAATGAGCAGTTCTTC. This translates into CASSLGLRPFNEQFF. The genes are TRBV7-2 and TRBJ2-1, with no clear D. Between the trimmed V and J ends, which lost 1 base and 6 bases, there was a span of 13 bases. The CDR3 extends over 15 amino acids. From germline, CDR1 is SGHTA and CDR2 FQGNSA. Variable domain in full (rest from reference TRBV7-2 and TRBJ2-1): GAGVSQSPSNKVTEKGKDVELRCDPISGHTALYWYRQSLGQGLEFLIYFQGNSAPDKSGLPSDRFSAERTGGSVSTLTIQRTQQEDSAVYLCASSLGLRPFNEQFFGPGTRLTVL.

The rearrangement uses TRBV6-1 and TRBJ2-3; 11 bases match TRBD2. Germline lookup yields CDR1 MNHNS and CDR2 SASEGT. Germline trimming cut 4 bases from V and 4 bases from J; bases unmatched to any gene: 7. The CDR3 sequence is 16 residues long. Written as DNA, the CDR3 is TGTGCCAGCAGTGTGTATAGCGGGGGGGAGGCAGATACGCAGTATTTT. Amino acids: CASSVYSGGEADTQYF.

V is TRBV5-6 and J is TRBJ1-5; no clear D. The CDR3 contains 14 residues. CDR1 SGHDT and CDR2 YYEEEE come from the germline V gene. The ends were cut back, 0 bases at V and 5 bases at J, with 9 bases in the middle. CDR3 coding DNA: TGTGCCAGCAGCTTGGCCCAAACAGATCAGCCCCAGCATTTT. Its translation is CASSLAQTDQPQHF.

The chain combines TRBV7-9 with TRBJ1-2, with D possibly matching TRBD1 (5 bases). Trimming took 5 bases from V and 8 from J, leaving 21 bases between them. The V gene's germline CDR1 is SEHNR and CDR2 FQNEAQ (reference sequence). The CDR3 extends over 15 amino acids. The CDR3 reads CASSDRRTTLGGYTF. For the CDR3, the DNA is TGTGCCAGCAGCGACCGACGGACAACATTGGGCGGCTACACCTTC.

This clone was found once. CDR3 sequence: CASSPNPAGLETDTQYF. In DNA, the CDR3 is TGTGCCAGCAGCCCCAACCCAGCGGGACTAGAGACAGATACGCAGTATTTT. J is TRBJ2-3 and V is TRBV7-8; 8 bases line up with TRBD2. CDR1 SGHVS and CDR2 FQNEAQ come from the germline V gene. V lost 5 bases, J lost 3 bases, and 13 bases stayed unmatched. The CDR3 runs 17 residues.

V usage is TRBV4-1 and J usage is TRBJ2-7; the match to TRBD2 covers 8 bases. The length of the CDR3 is 17 residues. Germline loops: CDR1 MGHRA, CDR2 YSYEKL. Trimming took 3 bases from V and 5 from J; bases not matched to a gene: 15. CDR3 DNA sequence: TGCGCCAGCAGCCATGGCGTTCTAGCGGGTATGGGGAACGAGCAGTACTTC. Protein product: CASSHGVLAGMGNEQYF.

This chain connects TRBV9 to TRBJ2-1; D not resolved. This CDR3 spans 15 amino acids. Trimming removed 0 bases at V and 4 bases at J, with 11 bases between. The germline V gene has CDR1 SGDLS and CDR2 YYNGEE. The CDR3 DNA reads TGTGCCAGCAGCGTAGGGGCAGGCAGATACAATGAGCAGTTCTTC. It translates to CASSVGAGRYNEQFF.

The gene calls are TRBV6-5 and TRBJ1-5, with D uncertain. The germline CDR1 and CDR2 sequences are MNHEY and SVGAGI. V lost 4 bases to trimming and J lost 0 bases, with 13 bases between them. The CDR3 spans 16 residues. In DNA, the CDR3 is TGTGCCAGCAGTTTACGGGGTACTAATAGCAATCAGCCCCAGCATTTT. The encoded protein is CASSLRGTNSNQPQHF.

The sample holds a few counts of this clone. V usage is TRBV19 and J usage is TRBJ1-2, with D tentatively TRBD1 (5 bases). CDR1 is LNHDA, CDR2 SQIVND, per germline (reference sequence). The V gene lost 10 bases and the J gene lost 3 bases, with 15 bases spanning the gap. The CDR3 runs to 13 residues. The CDR3 here is CATLDRGDYGYTF. The CDR3, as DNA: TGTGCCACCCTAGACCGGGGGGACTATGGCTACACCTTC. Full variable domain (outside the CDR3, taken from reference TRBV19 and TRBJ1-2): DGGITQSPKYLFRKEGQNVTLSCEQNLNHDAMYWYRQDPGQGLRLIYYSQIVNDFQKGDIAEGYSVSREKKESFPLTVTSAQKNPTAFYLCATLDRGDYGYTFGSGTRLTVV.

This CDR3 reads CASSQDLAGGPTDTQYF. The CDR3, as DNA: TGCGCCAGCAGCCAAGATCTAGCGGGGGGGCCCACAGATACGCAGTATTTT. The V gene is TRBV4-1, the J gene TRBJ2-3; 12 bases agree with TRBD2. V lost 0 bases and J lost 2; bases outside the gene matches: 3. CDR1 and CDR2 from the germline V gene are MGHRA and YSYEKL. CDR3 length: 17 amino acids.

V gene TRBV28 combines with J gene TRBJ1-5; no firm D call. This CDR3 has 13 residues. Germline V lookup: CDR1 MDHEN, CDR2 SYDVKM. V lost 5 bases, J lost 0 bases, and 5 bases lay in between. CDR3 DNA sequence: TGTGCCAGCAGTCCCCATAGCAATCAGCCCCAGCATTTT. Encoded protein: CASSPHSNQPQHF.

This clone was seen once. J is TRBJ1-3 and V is TRBV6-5; maybe TRBD1 (5 bases). The germline V and J ends were trimmed by 7 bases and 0 bases, with 13 bases remaining between them. This CDR3 spans 15 amino acids. CDR1 is MNHEY and CDR2 is SVGAGI in the germline V gene. The CDR3 DNA is TGTGCCAGCAATTCTAGGGGCCTCTCTGGAAACACCATATATTTT. Amino acids: CASNSRGLSGNTIYF.

The CDR3 DNA sequence: TGCGCCAGCAGCGAAGACAGGGTAGGGTATGGCTACACCTTC. It yields the protein CASSEDRVGYGYTF. The V call is TRBV5-1, the J call TRBJ1-2; 7 bases are shared with TRBD1. Germline V gene data show CDR1 as SGHRS and CDR2 as YFSETQ. The CDR3 loop spans 14 amino acids. V shed 4 bases and J 5 bases; nucleotides not matched to a gene: 8.

This chain links TRBV2 with TRBJ1-2, with unresolved D. The CDR3 has 12 amino acids. Trimming took 5 bases from V and 6 from J, leaving 10 bases between them. Germline V gene lookup returns CDR1 SNHLY and CDR2 FYNNEI. CDR3 amino acids: CASSPDTDGYTF. DNA of the CDR3: TGTGCCAGCAGTCCCGACACAGATGGCTACACCTTC.

The chain links TRBV19 to TRBJ1-2; D is unclear. The CDR3 loop spans 14 amino acids. V lost 5 bases and J lost 6, with 16 bases in between. Per the germline V gene, CDR1 is LNHDA and CDR2 is SQIVND (reference sequence). The CDR3 sequence is CASSVLTREDGYTF. CDR3 in DNA: TGTGCCAGTAGTGTTTTGACACGGGAGGATGGCTACACCTTC.

V gene TRBV3-1 (or the pseudogene TRBV3-2) combines with J gene TRBJ2-5; no definite D call. CDR1 LGHDT and CDR2 YNNKEL come from the germline V gene (reference sequence). Trimming pared 5 bases from V and 4 bases from J, leaving 20 bases between. The CDR3 has 16 amino acids. CDR3 loop: CASSEARFEVRETQYF. CDR3 DNA: TGTGCCAGCAGCGAGGCAAGGTTTGAAGTAAGAGAGACCCAGTACTTC.